Following are 29 T cell receptor beta chains from one sample sequenced in a study of shared clonotypes between healthy human individuals. This table comes from immunoSEQ multiplex PCR, and its TCRdb copy is limited to in-frame clones, with some not included. The sample has fewer than 1.8 million clones; about 98.5% are singletons. Sample: naive CD4+ T cells sorted from blood. Subset: CD45RA+ positively selected. The receptors were gathered from a man aged 25-45 years in good health.

In its sample, this clone was seen once. This sequence joins TRBV5-4 and TRBJ2-5; maybe TRBD1 (6 bases). CDR3 length equals 14 residues. Germline V gene data show CDR1 as SGHNT and CDR2 as YYREEE (reference sequence). Trimming removed 4 bases at V and 1 base at J, with 11 bases between. This CDR3 reads CASSIDRIQETQYF. CDR3 nucleotide sequence: TGTGCCAGCAGCATCGACAGGATCCAAGAGACCCAGTACTTC.

This chain joins TRBV6-5 and TRBJ2-7; weak D call: TRBD2 (6 bases). Germline CDR1 and CDR2: MNHEY and SVGAGI. CDR3 size: 15 residues. Trimming removed 6 bases from V and 4 bases from J, with 19 bases in between. The CDR3 sequence: CASRDSGVDIYEQYF. DNA for the CDR3: TGTGCCAGCAGGGATAGCGGAGTAGATATATACGAGCAGTACTTC.

This clone was detected once. One end of the junction does not line up with germline, which may come from a read error. The genes are TRBV7-7 and TRBJ2-5, with TRBD2 identical over 10 bases. This CDR3 has 14 residues. CDR1 and CDR2 from the germline V gene are SSHAT and FNYEAQ (reference sequence). The CDR3 DNA reads TGTGCTAGCAGCTTAGCGGGGGGCACAAAGACCCAGTACTTC. Protein sequence: CASSLAGGTKTQYF.

The V call is TRBV4-1, the J call TRBJ2-2; 7 positions match TRBD1. The CDR3 loop spans 14 amino acids. V gave up 0 bases and J gave up 5 bases; unmatched junction bases: 0. Looked up from germline, CDR1 is MGHRA and CDR2 is YSYEKL. CDR3 nucleotides: TGCGCCAGCAGCCAAGAACAGGGGACCGGGGAGCTGTTTTTT. It is translated as CASSQEQGTGELFF.

The chain has TRBV4-3 and TRBJ2-1; 7 nucleotides line up with TRBD2. The CDR3 totals 16 residues. V lost 0 bases and J lost 2; bases outside the gene matches: 4. Looked up from germline, CDR1 is LGHNA and CDR2 is YSLEER. This chain's CDR3 is CASSQEGRGTYNEQFF. The DNA of the CDR3 is TGCGCCAGCAGCCAAGAAGGGAGGGGTACCTACAATGAGCAGTTCTTC.

The chain couples TRBV10-1 to TRBJ2-5; 15 bases map to TRBD2. Germline V gene data show CDR1 as WNHNN and CDR2 as SYGVQD (reference sequence). This CDR3 spans 17 amino acids. With 3 bases clipped from V and 4 bases from J, the junction kept 6 bases outside the gene matches. CDR3 in amino acids: CASSDQGLAGGGETQYF. CDR3 nucleotide sequence: TGCGCCAGCAGTGATCAGGGACTAGCGGGAGGTGGAGAGACCCAGTACTTC.

Details on this clone: The junction does not match germline at one end; this may be a read error. The chain links TRBV19 to TRBJ2-3, with TRBD2 matching over 8 bases. The CDR3 is made up of 13 amino acids. CDR1 and CDR2 from the germline V gene are LNHDA and SQIVND (reference sequence). The CDR3 loop is CASSTSGTDTQYF. CDR3 DNA sequence: TGTGCCAGCAGTACTAGCGGAACAGATACGCAGTATTTT.

The chain couples TRBV11-2 to TRBJ2-1, with 8 bases that match TRBD2. The V gene's germline CDR1 is SGHAT and CDR2 FQNNGV. The ends lost 5 bases at V and 4 bases at J; junction bases unmatched: 1. The length of the CDR3 is 13 residues. The CDR3 region has the DNA TGTGCCAGCAGCCAGCGGGGGTACAATGAGCAGTTCTTC. Protein: CASSQRGYNEQFF.

The chain is built from TRBV7-8 and TRBJ2-6; possibly TRBD1 for D (5 bases). Germline CDR1 SGHVS, CDR2 FQNEAQ. CDR3 length: 17 amino acids. V shed 9 bases and J shed 0 bases, with 18 bases lying between them. In nucleotides, the CDR3 is TGTGCCAGTCAGCTTAACTTAGGGGCCTCTGGGGCCAACGTCCTGACTTTC. This encodes CASQLNLGASGANVLTF.

The genes are TRBV6-5 and TRBJ1-1, with D unresolved. The germline V gene has CDR1 MNHEY and CDR2 SVGAGI. The CDR3 sequence is 15 residues long. V was pared by 6 bases and J by 1 base, with 15 bases between. This chain's CDR3 is CASRFNWAPNTEAFF. CDR3 coding DNA: TGTGCCAGCAGATTTAACTGGGCCCCGAACACTGAAGCTTTCTTT.

This rearrangement joins TRBV5-1 to TRBJ2-7, with D tentatively TRBD2 (5 bases). Germline V gene sequence: CDR1 SGHRS, CDR2 YFSETQ. The ends were cut back, 0 bases at V and 4 bases at J, with 11 bases in the middle. The CDR3 covers 14 residues. DNA of the CDR3: TGCGCCAGCAGCTTGGCCGCACGGGATTACGAGCAGTACTTC. This translates into CASSLAARDYEQYF.

The chain links TRBV27 to TRBJ2-7, with D unresolved. Germline V lookup: CDR1 MNHEY, CDR2 SMNVEV (reference sequence). CDR3 length: 15 residues. With 5 bases removed from V and 3 bases from J, the gap between germline ends came to 17 bases. This CDR3 is CASSLLTSALYEQYF. CDR3 nucleotides: TGTGCCAGCAGTCTCTTAACGTCCGCCCTCTACGAGCAGTACTTC.

CDR3 loop: CASSPLFPGGAERGYTF. CDR3 nucleotide sequence: TGTGCCAGCTCACCACTCTTCCCGGGAGGAGCAGAACGTGGCTACACCTTC. This chain joins TRBV18 and TRBJ1-2; D gene uncertain. V was trimmed by 1 base and J by 7 bases, leaving 22 bases between them. The CDR3 is made up of 17 amino acids. The germline V gene has CDR1 KGHSH and CDR2 LQKENI.

The chain carries TRBV5-1 and TRBJ2-5, with 11 bases that match TRBD1. The V gene's germline CDR1 is SGHRS and CDR2 YFSETQ. V gave up 2 bases and J gave up 3 bases; unmatched junction bases: 3. The CDR3 runs to 15 residues. DNA of the CDR3: TGCGCCAGCAGCTTCGGACAGGGGGCGGAAGAGACCCAGTACTTC. It is translated as CASSFGQGAEETQYF.

This chain connects TRBV5-8 to TRBJ1-4; the match to TRBD1 covers 11 bases. V was clipped by 4 bases and J by 5 bases; unmatched bases: 10. This CDR3 has 17 residues. The germline gives CDR1 SGHTS, CDR2 YDEGEE. The CDR3: CASSHGQGASLNEKLFF. DNA of the CDR3: TGTGCCAGCAGCCACGGACAGGGGGCCTCACTAAATGAAAAACTGTTTTTT.

The chain has TRBV6-1 and TRBJ2-5, with TRBD2 matching over 10 bases. V dropped 6 bases and J dropped 3; count of bases not matched to a gene: 4. The germline gives CDR1 MNHNS, CDR2 SASEGT. The CDR3 contains 14 residues. Here the CDR3 DNA reads TGTGCCAGCAGCATCGGACTAGCGGAAGAGACCCAGTACTTC. This encodes CASSIGLAEETQYF.

The CDR3, as DNA: TGTGCCAGCAGCCGGGCGAAACCTCACGAGCAGTACTTC. Its protein product is CASSRAKPHEQYF. The chain employs TRBV6-1 and TRBJ2-7; D ambiguous. The CDR3 runs to 13 residues. Trimming left V 6 bases short and J 5 bases short, with 14 bases between. Germline V CDR1 and CDR2: MNHNS, SASEGT.

The V gene is TRBV18, the J gene TRBJ1-1; no definite D call. CDR3 length: 14 amino acids. Germline lookup yields CDR1 KGHSH and CDR2 LQKENI. Deletions cut 3 bases from V and 0 bases from J, with 8 bases between. The DNA for the CDR3 is TGTGCCAGCTCACCTCATAACGTGAACACTGAAGCTTTCTTT. Translating it yields CASSPHNVNTEAFF.

V is TRBV29-1 and J is TRBJ1-1; D not certain. Germline V lookup: CDR1 SQVTM, CDR2 ANQGSEA. The V and J ends lost 5 bases and 0 bases respectively, with 10 bases between them. The CDR3 length is 13 residues. CDR3 region: CSVLRLMNTEAFF. For the CDR3, the DNA is TGCAGCGTTTTACGGTTGATGAACACTGAAGCTTTCTTT.

CDR3 amino acids: CASSLMGERAINEQFF. DNA of the CDR3: TGTGCCAGCAGCTTAATGGGAGAGCGGGCTATCAATGAGCAGTTCTTC. The V gene is TRBV7-9, the J gene TRBJ2-1, with D perhaps matching TRBD2 (6 bases). This CDR3 is 16 amino acids long. Trimming removed 2 bases from V and 6 bases from J, with 17 bases in between. CDR1 and CDR2 (germline): SEHNR, FQNEAQ (reference sequence). The entire variable domain, with the rest obtained from reference TRBV7-9 and TRBJ2-1, is as follows: DTGVSQNPRHKITKRGQNVTFRCDPISEHNRLYWYRQTLGQGPEFLTYFQNEAQLEKSRLLSDRFSAERPKGSFSTLEIQRTEQGDSAMYLCASSLMGERAINEQFFGPGTRLTVL.

In this sample, this clone turned up once. This chain joins TRBV5-4 and TRBJ2-2; the D call may be TRBD1 or TRBD2 (5 bases each). Trimming pared 0 bases from V and 7 bases from J, leaving 10 bases between. This CDR3 contains 14 residues. CDR1 is SGHNT and CDR2 is YYREEE in the germline V gene (reference sequence). As DNA, the CDR3 is TGTGCCAGCAGCTTGGATCTTGGGGGCGGGGAGCTGTTTTTT. Amino acid sequence: CASSLDLGGGELFF.

The CDR3 bases are TGTGCCAGCAGCTTAGTAGGAGGGGAGATACACACCGGGGAGCTGTTTTTT. Its translation: CASSLVGGEIHTGELFF. The V and J genes are TRBV7-8 and TRBJ2-2; possible D gene TRBD2, 6 bases. CDR3 length: 17 residues. Trimming took 1 base from V and 3 from J, leaving 15 bases between them. Per germline, CDR1 SGHVS and CDR2 FQNEAQ.

This chain links TRBV5-1 with TRBJ2-1, with 10 nucleotides matching TRBD2. CDR3 size: 15 residues. Trimming cost V 4 bases and J 6 bases; bases outside gene matches: 7. Looked up from germline, CDR1 is SGHRS and CDR2 is YFSETQ. CDR3 sequence: CASSPLVAGGNEQFF. CDR3 coding DNA: TGCGCCAGCAGCCCCTTAGTAGCGGGGGGCAATGAGCAGTTCTTC.

In this sample, this clone turned up once. This chain joins TRBV30 and TRBJ2-5, with D possibly TRBD2 on 6 matching bases. CDR3 length equals 11 residues. CDR1 and CDR2 from the germline V gene are GTSNPN and SVGIG (reference sequence). Trimming stripped 4 bases from V and 7 bases from J, with 10 bases between. CDR3 sequence (DNA): TGTGCCTGGACGCAGGAGGGGACCCAGTACTTC. The encoded protein is CAWTQEGTQYF.

The chain combines TRBV9 with TRBJ2-1, with a possible D match to TRBD2 (5 bases). The V gene's germline CDR1 is SGDLS and CDR2 YYNGEE. The V end lost 5 bases, the J end lost 7 bases, and 19 bases lay between the germline ends. The CDR3 has 15 residues. CDR3 in amino acids: CASRPRLAPVNEQFF. Here the CDR3 DNA reads TGTGCCAGCAGACCCAGGCTAGCACCCGTTAATGAGCAGTTCTTC. The complete variable domain, with remaining parts taken from reference TRBV9 and TRBJ2-1, reads DSGVTQTPKHLITATGQRVTLRCSPRSGDLSVYWYQQSLDQGLQFLIQYYNGEERAKGNILERFSAQQFPDLHSELNLSSLELGDSALYFCASRPRLAPVNEQFFGPGTRLTVL.

The V gene is TRBV11-2, the J gene TRBJ2-7; 12 positions match TRBD2. CDR1 and CDR2 (germline): SGHAT, FQNNGV. CDR3 size: 17 residues. V shed 1 base, J shed 4 bases, and the junction held 8 bases outside the gene matches. CDR3: CASSLVGLAGGSYEQYF. The CDR3 DNA reads as TGTGCCAGCAGCTTAGTTGGCCTAGCGGGAGGGTCTTACGAGCAGTACTTC.

Regarding this clone: The sample contains more than one DNA sequence encoding this CDR3. The chain couples TRBV18 to TRBJ1-5; D may be TRBD1 (5 bases). Germline V gene lookup returns CDR1 KGHSH and CDR2 LQKENI. The CDR3 spans 14 residues. The germline V and J ends were trimmed by 2 bases and 5 bases, with 10 bases remaining between them. CDR3 protein: CASSPGAGYQPQHF. The CDR3 DNA is TGTGCCAGCTCACCAGGGGCGGGTTATCAGCCCCAGCATTTT.

The V call is TRBV11-2, the J call TRBJ2-1; no clear D. The V end was cut by 1 base, the J end by 7 bases, with 8 bases between. From germline, CDR1 is SGHAT and CDR2 FQNNGV. The CDR3 length is 13 residues. In DNA, the CDR3 is TGTGCCAGCAGCTTAGTTTTTCGAAATGAGCAGTTCTTC. This gives the protein CASSLVFRNEQFF. The complete variable domain, with remaining parts taken from reference TRBV11-2 and TRBJ2-1, reads EAGVAQSPRYKIIEKRQSVAFWCNPISGHATLYWYQQILGQGPKLLIQFQNNGVVDDSQLPKDRFSAERLKGVDSTLKIQPAKLEDSAVYLCASSLVFRNEQFFGPGTRLTVL.

The gene calls are TRBV29-1 and TRBJ1-1, with a possible D match to TRBD1 (5 bases). V lost 5 bases and J lost 5, with 9 bases in between. CDR3 length: 11 amino acids. The V gene's germline CDR1 is SQVTM and CDR2 ANQGSEA. The CDR3 spells CSVSRGTEAFF. In DNA, the CDR3 is TGCAGCGTTTCGAGGGGAACTGAAGCTTTCTTT.